This T cell receptor (beta chain) was sequenced during a study of blood T cell repertoires in COVID-19. Sequencing used immunoSEQ multiplex PCR; TCRdb keeps in-frame clones, though not all of them. The table records about 130,000 clones, under 95% of them present only once. The J segment lost 4 bases and the V segment lost 4 bases, leaving 2 bases of the junction unmatched. This CDR3 is 13 amino acids long. CDR1 is SGHRS and CDR2 is YFSETQ in the germline V gene. Source material: peripheral blood. The sequence was obtained from a man aged 55 to 70 with COVID-19, enrolled during active disease. V and J are TRBV5-1 and TRBJ2-5, with 9 bases identical to TRBD1. CDR3 nucleotides: TGCGCCAGCAGCGTGGGACAGGGAGAGACCCAGTACTTC. It yields the protein CASSVGQGETQYF.